Sequencing of this T cell receptor beta chain was carried out in a study of shared clonotypes between healthy human individuals. Broader study findings: Having only a few donors restricted how much genetic and exposure-history diversity was captured.

The donor population consisted of healthy HIV-negative adults with no recent acute infections or vaccinations. Genomic DNA, for the unsorted samples, came from about 90 million PBMCs. What was sequenced on ten immunoSEQ deep assay plates was unsorted PBMC DNA. Method: immunoSEQ multiplex PCR; TCRdb's copy keeps in-frame clones and lacks some. The sample records about 490,000 clones, roughly four fifths being singletons. Details on this clone: The antigen is not known. In the same sample, other DNA sequences code for this CDR3.

Germline CDR1 LNHDA, CDR2 SQIVND (reference sequence). CDR3 length: 14 residues. With 3 bases removed from V and 0 bases from J, the gap between germline ends came to 6 bases. The chain recombines TRBV19 with TRBJ1-3; no definite D call. Material for sequencing was PBMCs. This receptor was identified in a woman aged 40 to 49 in good health. Some clones in this sample may be carry-over from other donors' samples. The CDR3 loop reads CASSIGGSGNTIYF. CDR3 nucleotides: TGTGCCAGTAGTATTGGAGGCTCTGGAAACACCATATATTTT.